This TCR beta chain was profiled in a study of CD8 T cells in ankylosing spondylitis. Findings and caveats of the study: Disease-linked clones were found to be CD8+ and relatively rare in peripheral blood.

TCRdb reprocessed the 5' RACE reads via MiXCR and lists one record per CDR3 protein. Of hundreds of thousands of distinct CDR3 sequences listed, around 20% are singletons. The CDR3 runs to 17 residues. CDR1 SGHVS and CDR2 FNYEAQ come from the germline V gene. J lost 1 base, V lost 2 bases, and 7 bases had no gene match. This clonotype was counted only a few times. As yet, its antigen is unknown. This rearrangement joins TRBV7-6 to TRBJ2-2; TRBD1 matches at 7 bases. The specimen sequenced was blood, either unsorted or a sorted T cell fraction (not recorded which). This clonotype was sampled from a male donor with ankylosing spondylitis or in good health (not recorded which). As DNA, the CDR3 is TGTGCCAGCAGCTTACTACAGGGGACAGAGAACACCGGGGAGCTGTTTTTT. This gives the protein CASSLLQGTENTGELFF.